The 18 T cell receptor beta chains in this list originate from one sample, sequenced in a study of response to subunit inactivated influenza vaccine. TCRdb recomputed calls from the RT-PCR reads with MiXCR, one row per CDR3 protein. Of approximately 310,000 distinct CDR3 sequences listed, just over 20% are singletons. The sample in question was PBMCs from blood, obtained about 20 months after vaccination. The receptors stem from a man between 50 and 75 years old who received an inactivated influenza vaccine.

This clonotype was observed a handful of times. The chain uses TRBV7-8 and TRBJ2-4; possibly TRBD1 for D (5 bases). Looked up from germline, CDR1 is SGHVS and CDR2 is FQNEAQ. V gave up 5 bases and J gave up 3 bases, with 8 bases separating them. CDR3 length: 13 amino acids. The CDR3 region is CASSIDSKNIQYF. CDR3 coding DNA: TGTGCCAGCAGCATCGACAGCAAAAACATTCAGTACTTC.

The chain couples TRBV19 to TRBJ1-2; a weak D match, TRBD1 (5 bases). CDR1 LNHDA and CDR2 SQIVND come from the germline V gene (reference sequence). This CDR3 comprises 14 residues. V lost 2 bases and J lost 7, with 14 bases in between. CDR3 residues: CASSIPPGSRGYTF. The CDR3 DNA is TGTGCCAGTAGTATACCCCCAGGGTCTCGTGGCTACACCTTC.

This clonotype was found a few times. The chain couples TRBV12-3 or TRBV12-4 to TRBJ1-5, with a possible D match to TRBD1 (6 bases). The CDR3 runs 16 residues. Trimming shortened V by 6 bases and J by 7 bases, and 22 bases separated the two germline ends. For the CDR3, the DNA is TGTGCCAGCAGCATTGGACAGTTGGTAGTCGGGCAGCCCCAGCATTTT. It translates to CASSIGQLVVGQPQHF.

The rearrangement uses TRBV4-2 and TRBJ2-7; D is unclear. Deletions cut 3 bases from V and 6 bases from J, with 9 bases between. This CDR3 has 12 amino acids. Germline lookup yields CDR1 LGHNA and CDR2 YNFKEQ. The CDR3 DNA reads as TGTGCCAGCAGCCAGCATAGTTCCGAGCAGTACTTC. It translates to CASSQHSSEQYF.

The chain carries TRBV5-4 and TRBJ2-4; 9 bases fit TRBD1. Germline V gene lookup returns CDR1 SGHNT and CDR2 YYREEE (reference sequence). The CDR3 runs 13 residues. V lost 1 base and J lost 8; bases outside the gene matches: 1. CDR3 coding DNA: TGTGCCAGCAGCTTGACAGGGGGCGACATTCAGTACTTC. This encodes CASSLTGGDIQYF.

To note about this clonotype: One end of the junction fails to match germline, which may point to a read error. The J gene is TRBJ2-2, the V gene TRBV5-8; TRBD1 might be the D (8 bases). The germline V gene has CDR1 SGHTS and CDR2 YDEGEE. CDR3 size: 17 residues. CDR3 sequence reads: CASSLAFGQGGTGELFF. CDR3 nucleotides: TGTGCCAGCAGCTTGGCCTTCGGACAGGGAGGGACCGGGGAACTGTTTTTT. Looking up the rest from reference TRBV5-8 and TRBJ2-2 gives the full variable domain: EAGVTQSPTHLIKTRGQQATLRCSPISGHTSVYWYQQALGLGLQFLLWYDEGEERNRGNFPPRFSGRQFPNYSSELNVNALELEDSALYLCASSLAFGQGGTGELFFGEGSRLTVL.

This clonotype turned up a few times. The rearrangement uses TRBV5-4 and TRBJ1-1; D gene ambiguous. Trimming removed 1 base at V and 3 bases at J, with 13 bases between. The CDR3 spans 15 residues. Germline V gene lookup returns CDR1 SGHNT and CDR2 YYREEE (reference sequence). CDR3 residues: CASSLIGRRDTEAFF. CDR3 nucleotides: TGTGCCAGCAGCTTGATAGGGAGGAGAGACACTGAAGCTTTCTTT.

This rearrangement joins TRBV12-3 or TRBV12-4 to TRBJ2-2; weak D call: TRBD1 (6 bases). This CDR3 comprises 14 residues. V lost 6 bases, J lost 7 bases, and 15 bases lay in between. The CDR3 region has the DNA TGTGCCAGCAGAAATACAGGGTCGGGCGGGGAGCTGTTTTTT. This translates into CASRNTGSGGELFF.

The chain uses TRBV6-1 and TRBJ1-6, with 7 bases fitting TRBD1. Germline V gene lookup returns CDR1 MNHNS and CDR2 SASEGT. The CDR3 spans 15 residues. J lost 3 bases, V lost 8 bases, and 7 bases had no gene match. The CDR3 protein is CASRVDRVYNSPLHF. The CDR3 DNA reads TGTGCCAGCCGAGTCGACAGGGTCTATAATTCACCCCTCCACTTT.

The chain uses TRBV5-1 and TRBJ2-3; D perhaps matches TRBD1 (5 bases). This CDR3 is built from 13 residues. V was cut by 5 bases and J by 3 bases, with 10 bases left in between. CDR1 and CDR2 from the germline V gene are SGHRS and YFSETQ. The CDR3 here is CASRRQGTDTQYF. DNA of the CDR3: TGCGCCAGCAGGAGGCAGGGTACAGATACGCAGTATTTT.

This clonotype showed up just a few times. The CDR3 loop is CSAGVPGLYNEQFF. The CDR3 bases are TGCAGTGCTGGCGTGCCGGGACTATACAATGAGCAGTTCTTC. This sequence joins TRBV20-1 and TRBJ2-1; 7 positions match TRBD2. Trimming at V came to 5 bases and at J to 4 bases, leaving 8 bases not matched to a gene. Germline assignment: CDR1 DFQATT and CDR2 SNEGSKA (reference sequence). This CDR3 is 14 amino acids long.

This clonotype was recorded a few times. J is TRBJ1-1 and V is TRBV11-1; D may be TRBD1 (6 bases). Germline CDR1 SGHAT, CDR2 FQDESV (reference sequence). The CDR3 is 13 residues long. Between the trimmed V and J ends, which lost 5 bases and 6 bases, there was a span of 13 bases. The CDR3 region is CASSIYRAAEAFF. The CDR3 DNA sequence: TGTGCCAGCAGCATTTACAGGGCCGCTGAAGCTTTCTTT.

This clonotype has a handful of counts. J is TRBJ2-5 and V is TRBV6-5; D perhaps matches TRBD2 (6 bases). In germline, CDR1 is MNHEY, CDR2 SVGAGI. Trimming pared 0 bases from V and 5 bases from J, leaving 13 bases between. The CDR3 is made up of 15 amino acids. In DNA, the CDR3 is TGTGCCAGCAGTTACTCGCGCTGGGCGGGGGAGACCCAGTACTTC. This translates into CASSYSRWAGETQYF.

DNA of the CDR3: TGCAGTGCTAGAGATCAAATGGCTAGCGGGAGTAACAATGAGCAGTTCTTC. It is translated as CSARDQMASGSNNEQFF. V is TRBV20-1 and J is TRBJ2-1; TRBD2 matches 10 bases. Looked up from germline, CDR1 is DFQATT and CDR2 is SNEGSKA (reference sequence). After removal of 0 bases from V and 5 bases from J, the junction contained 10 bases not matched to a gene. The CDR3 is made up of 17 amino acids.

This clonotype was detected a few times. V is TRBV5-1 and J is TRBJ1-2; D perhaps matches TRBD1 (6 bases). Germline loops: CDR1 SGHRS, CDR2 YFSETQ. This CDR3 contains 15 residues. V gave up 0 bases and J gave up 9 bases, with 18 bases separating them. The CDR3 DNA follows: TGCGCCAGCAGCTTGGCAGGGGCAATTTCTGGGAGCTACACCTTC. This codes for CASSLAGAISGSYTF.

This clonotype came up many times. This chain joins TRBV12-3 or TRBV12-4 and TRBJ1-5; D may be TRBD1 (5 bases). Trimming took off 5 bases at V and 2 bases at J, with 7 bases between the two ends. The CDR3 sequence is 13 residues long. The CDR3 loop reads CASSGGGNQPQHF. The CDR3 DNA reads as TGTGCCAGCAGTGGAGGGGGCAATCAGCCCCAGCATTTT.

At least ten counts were recorded for this clonotype. V usage is TRBV2 and J usage is TRBJ1-6; no definite D call. This CDR3 is 13 amino acids long. Trimming pared 4 bases from V and 12 bases from J, leaving 13 bases between. Germline CDR1 is SNHLY and CDR2 is FYNNEI. CDR3 coding DNA: TGTGCCAGCAGTGGGTCCGGAGACGAACCCCTCCACTTT. Encoded protein: CASSGSGDEPLHF. The full variable domain, in which reference TRBV2 and TRBJ1-6 provide the parts outside the CDR3, is EPEVTQTPSHQVTQMGQEVILRCVPISNHLYFYWYRQILGQKVEFLVSFYNNEISEKSEIFDDQFSVERPDGSNFTLKIRSTKLEDSAMYFCASSGSGDEPLHFGNGTRLTVT.

The chain combines TRBV9 with TRBJ2-3; 10 bases line up with TRBD2. CDR1 and CDR2 from the germline V gene are SGDLS and YYNGEE. V trimming: 4 bases; J trimming: 4 bases; junction bases outside the gene matches: 6. This CDR3 has 15 amino acids. The CDR3 reads CASSQREGLADTQYF. DNA for the CDR3: TGTGCCAGCAGCCAGCGGGAGGGCCTGGCAGATACGCAGTATTTT.